Listed below are T cell receptor beta chains from one sample, sequenced in a study of cytomegalovirus exposure and HLA in healthy donors. This table comes from immunoSEQ multiplex PCR, and its TCRdb copy is limited to in-frame clones, with some not included. The sample has tens of thousands of clones, roughly 90% seen once. Sample: PBMCs. These receptors all come from a woman aged 25 to 39 in good health and CMV-seronegative. Each CDR3 is given with its conserved first and last residue. A D gene is named only where the DNA matches it firmly. Clone size is stated in some rows and not others, as once, few, many or a class when expanded.

clone_size | j_call | v_call | d_call | cdr3_nt | cdr3_aa
NA | TRBJ2-7 | TRBV7-9 | NA | TGTGCCAGCAGCCCCCGAGCAGGGATCTACGAGCAGTACTTC | CASSPRAGIYEQYF
NA | TRBJ2-6 | TRBV2 | NA | TGTGCCAGCAGTGAAACAGGGCTCTGGGCCAACGTCCTGACTTTC | CASSETGLWANVLTF
few | TRBJ2-7 | TRBV28 | NA | TGTGCCAGCAGCCAAATTGCCTACGAGCAGTACTTC | CASSQIAYEQYF
NA | TRBJ2-7 | TRBV28 | NA | TGTGCCAGCAGTCGAGACGGACTAAGCTACGAGCAGTACTTC | CASSRDGLSYEQYF
NA | TRBJ1-2 | TRBV2 | NA | TGTGCCAGCAGTGACCTCGGAGAGCTATATGGCTACACCTTC | CASSDLGELYGYTF
NA | TRBJ2-5 | TRBV20-1 | NA | TGCAGTGCTAGGGGCCAAGCGACCCAGTACTTC | CSARGQATQYF
NA | TRBJ1-4 | TRBV18 | NA | TGTGCCAGCTCACGAAATCGCGAAAGGGGTGAAAAACTGTTTTTT | CASSRNRERGEKLFF
NA | TRBJ2-2 | TRBV19 | TRBD2 | TGTGCCAGTAGTAACCTAGCGGGAGCGGACACCGGGGAGCTGTTTTTT | CASSNLAGADTGELFF
NA | TRBJ2-1 | TRBV5-4 | NA | TGTGCCAGCAGCTTTTTCGAGAGGGCTAACTCCTACAATGAGCAGTTCTTC | CASSFFERANSYNEQFF
NA | TRBJ2-3 | TRBV7-9 | NA | TGTGCCAGCAGCTTAGTATTCGGGACTTACACAGATACGCAGTATTTT | CASSLVFGTYTDTQYF
once | TRBJ1-2 | TRBV19 | TRBD1 | TGTGCCAGTAGTATACAGGGGGCAGGAGGATACTATGGCTACACCTTC | CASSIQGAGGYYGYTF
NA | TRBJ2-1 | TRBV7-9 | TRBD2 | TGTGCCAGCAGCCTCTCTCCGGGGGGAGTAACGTACAATGAGCAGTTCTTC | CASSLSPGGVTYNEQFF
NA | TRBJ1-4 | TRBV4-1 | TRBD1 | TGCGCCAGCAGCCAGCGGGACAGAACCAATGAAAAACTGTTTTTT | CASSQRDRTNEKLFF
NA | TRBJ2-3 | TRBV6-5 | NA | TGTGCCAGCAGTCCCGGGTTCCTAAACACAGATACGCAGTATTTT | CASSPGFLNTDTQYF
NA | TRBJ2-1 | TRBV5-1 | TRBD2 | TGCGCCAGCAGCTTAAGGCGGGGGGTCTACAATGAGCAGTTCTTC | CASSLRRGVYNEQFF
NA | TRBJ2-5 | TRBV15 | NA | TGTGCCACCAGCAGAGATAGCGGATTACACCAAGAGACCCAGTACTTC | CATSRDSGLHQETQYF
NA | TRBJ1-1 | TRBV5-6 | NA | TGTGCCAGCAGCTTCGGCTCGGGGGGCACTGAAGCTTTCTTT | CASSFGSGGTEAFF
NA | TRBJ2-7 | TRBV28 | TRBD1 | TGTGCCAGCAGCTTCGGGGGACTCCGGGACAGGGGACAGTACTTC | CASSFGGLRDRGQYF
NA | TRBJ2-7 | TRBV6-5 | TRBD2 | TGTGCCAGCATGAGGGGGACTAGCGGCGCCTACGAGCAGTACTTC | CASMRGTSGAYEQYF
once | TRBJ1-1 | TRBV5-4 | TRBD1 | TGTGCCAGCAGCTCCTATCCGGGACAGGGGGCCTCTGAAGCTTTCTTT | CASSSYPGQGASEAFF
NA | TRBJ1-2 | TRBV19 | NA | TGTGCCAGTAGTTTAGCCGCGTCTTCGGGACTCTATGGCTACACCTTC | CASSLAASSGLYGYTF
NA | TRBJ1-2 | TRBV23-1 | NA | TGCGCCAGCAGTCAATCGATTTTGGGGCGGACTATCTATGGCTACACCTTC | CASSQSILGRTIYGYTF
NA | TRBJ2-7 | TRBV7-6 | NA | TGTGCCAGCAGCTCTGGAGCGGTAATGAGCTCCTACGAGCAGTACTTC | CASSSGAVMSSYEQYF
NA | TRBJ2-2 | TRBV2 | TRBD2 | TGTGCCAGCAGCAGACTAGCGGGACGAACCGGGGAGCTGTTTTTT | CASSRLAGRTGELFF
NA | TRBJ1-5 | TRBV19 | NA | TGTGCCAGTAATGAGAGGACGGGACAGCCCCAGCATTTT | CASNERTGQPQHF
NA | TRBJ2-7 | TRBV28 | TRBD2 | TGTGCCAGCAGTCCTCCCTCAGCGGGAGGGCCCAGGGAGCAGTACTTC | CASSPPSAGGPREQYF
NA | TRBJ2-5 | TRBV19 | TRBD2 | TGTGCCAGTAGTATAACGTCTAGCGGGTTACAAGAGACCCAGTACTTC | CASSITSSGLQETQYF
NA | TRBJ2-7 | TRBV7-9 | NA | TGTGCCAGCAGCTTAGTTTCCAGCGGGCGCACCTACGAGCAGTACTTC | CASSLVSSGRTYEQYF
NA | TRBJ2-7 | TRBV7-2 | TRBD2 | TGTGCCAGCAGCTCCCAACCGGGACTAGCCCCCGGGGACGAGCAGTACTTC | CASSSQPGLAPGDEQYF
few | TRBJ2-3 | TRBV7-8 | TRBD2 | TGTGCCAGCAGTTTTTCCTGGGAGGGCCCTGAAAATACGCAGTATTTT | CASSFSWEGPENTQYF
NA | TRBJ2-1 | TRBV27 | TRBD2 | TGTGCCAGCAGTTTATTAGCTAGCGGGAGCTACAATGAGCAGTTCTTC | CASSLLASGSYNEQFF
NA | TRBJ2-7 | TRBV18 | NA | TGTGCCAGCTCACCCCAGGGTTCCTACGAGCAGTACTTC | CASSPQGSYEQYF
NA | TRBJ2-3 | TRBV11-2 | TRBD2 | TGTGCCAGCAGCGGGTGGGAGGGCCAAGCAGATACGCAGTATTTT | CASSGWEGQADTQYF
NA | TRBJ2-1 | TRBV6-1 | NA | TGTGCCAGCAGCGCCGGGACACCCGGTCACAATGAGCAGTTCTTC | CASSAGTPGHNEQFF
NA | TRBJ2-7 | TRBV9 | NA | TGTGCCAGCAGCGTAGGAGGGGGAGGGCCGTCCGACGAGCAGTACTTC | CASSVGGGGPSDEQYF
NA | TRBJ1-2 | TRBV11-2 | NA | TGTGCCAGCAGCTTAGGGACGGGAAGCGGCTACACCTTC | CASSLGTGSGYTF
once | TRBJ1-4 | TRBV19 | NA | TGTGCCAGTAAGGAGCGGGGGACTAATGAAAAACTGTTTTTT | CASKERGTNEKLFF
NA | TRBJ2-7 | TRBV6-5 | TRBD1 | TGTGCCAGCAGCCGACAGGGGGACCTTCGGGAGCAGTACTTC | CASSRQGDLREQYF
NA | TRBJ2-1 | TRBV5-1 | TRBD2 | TGCGCCAGCAGCTTGGATAGGACTAGCGGGGGGTACAATGAGCAGTTCTTC | CASSLDRTSGGYNEQFF
NA | TRBJ1-2 | TRBV10-2 | TRBD1 | TGCGCCAGCAGTGACCCAGGGGGAGCTAACTATGGCTACACCTTC | CASSDPGGANYGYTF
NA | TRBJ1-1 | TRBV7-8 | TRBD1 | TGTGCCAGCAGCTCCCGGAGGACAGGGTGGGCTGAAGCTTTCTTT | CASSSRRTGWAEAFF
NA | TRBJ2-3 | TRBV5-1 | NA | TGCGCCAGCAGCGTCGGAATACTAGGGCCCGCAGATACGCAGTATTTT | CASSVGILGPADTQYF
NA | TRBJ1-3 | TRBV6-1 | NA | TGTGCCAGCCGGAGGGGGGGAGGAAACACCATATATTTT | CASRRGGGNTIYF
NA | TRBJ1-1 | TRBV5-1 | TRBD1 | TGCGCCAGCAGCTCCGGACAGGAATCGGCTTTCTTT | CASSSGQESAFF
NA | TRBJ2-2 | TRBV5-1 | NA | TGCGCCAGCAGCTTGGCCTCCAGAACAAACACCGGGGAGCTGTTTTTT | CASSLASRTNTGELFF
NA | TRBJ2-1 | TRBV2 | NA | TGTGCCAGCAGTGAAGCGGAACTAGCTTACAATGAGCAGTTCTTC | CASSEAELAYNEQFF
NA | TRBJ1-1 | TRBV18 | NA | TGTGCCAGCTCACCTCAGGGGAACACTGAAGCTTTCTTT | CASSPQGNTEAFF
NA | TRBJ2-1 | TRBV18 | NA | TGTGCCAGCTCACCAACTGGCAATGAGCAGTTCTTC | CASSPTGNEQFF